This T cell receptor beta chain was retrieved from a study of metastatic and nonmetastatic thyroid tumors. About the research overall: Patients with malignant and benign thyroid disease provided blood and tumor or nodule tissue, whose repertoires were compared.

Among the patients, none had received any treatment before thyroid surgery. TCRdb re-called clones via MiXCR from the PCR reads. The table has 35,000 to 50,000 clones, about a sixth seen once. This clone showed up just a few times. The CDR3 length is 16 residues. The trim removed 4 bases at V and 3 bases at J, leaving 7 bases unmatched. In germline, CDR1 is SGHDT, CDR2 YYEEEE. V and J are TRBV5-6 and TRBJ2-7; 13 bases line up with TRBD2. The source material was tumor tissue. This receptor was identified in a female donor with papillary thyroid cancer or a benign thyroid nodule (not recorded which). Some clones in this sample may be carry-over from other donors' samples. DNA of the CDR3: TGTGCCAGCAGCCCAGGAGGACTAGCGGGGGACTACGAGCAGTACTTC. Translated: CASSPGGLAGDYEQYF.